These 18 T cell receptor beta chains came from one sample sequenced in a study of blood T cell repertoires in COVID-19. Profiling relied on immunoSEQ multiplex PCR, and the TCRdb table lists in-frame clones only, not all of them. Of under 200,000 clones in the sample, around four fifths were seen once. Source material: PBMCs or T cells enriched from blood (not recorded which). These receptors were collected from a woman in her forties or fifties who had recovered from COVID-19.

This clone was counted a single time. V usage is TRBV7-2 and J usage is TRBJ1-2; TRBD1 is a possible D gene (6 bases). Germline CDR1 and CDR2: SGHTA and FQGNSA. The ends were cut back, 5 bases at V and 4 bases at J, with 11 bases in the middle. The CDR3 extends over 13 amino acids. The CDR3: CASSAQGPYGYTF. The CDR3 DNA sequence: TGTGCCAGCAGCGCACAGGGTCCCTATGGCTACACCTTC.

The chain employs TRBV29-1 and TRBJ2-7; 9 nucleotides agree with TRBD2. V lost 4 bases, J lost 6 bases, and 13 bases stayed unmatched. The CDR3 has 15 residues. From germline, CDR1 is SQVTM and CDR2 ANQGSEA. The CDR3 is CSVGPAGGPVIEQYF. CDR3 in DNA: TGCAGCGTTGGACCCGCGGGAGGGCCGGTGATCGAGCAGTACTTC.

The genes are TRBV18 and TRBJ1-5, with D hard to call. This CDR3 region has 15 residues. Germline V gene sequence: CDR1 KGHSH, CDR2 LQKENI. V was cut by 4 bases and J by 6 bases, with 16 bases left in between. For the CDR3, the DNA is TGTGCCAGCTCACTACAGCAGTTTCTTGGTCAGCCCCAGCATTTT. This translates into CASSLQQFLGQPQHF.

The gene calls are TRBV7-2 and TRBJ2-1; 8 bases are a match to TRBD2. This CDR3 is 16 amino acids long. The V segment lost 1 base and the J segment 0 bases; nucleotides outside the gene matches: 2. Germline CDR1 and CDR2: SGHTA and FQGNSA. CDR3 coding DNA: TGTGCCAGCAGCTTAGTGGGGACTAGCTCCTACAATGAGCAGTTCTTC. Its translation is CASSLVGTSSYNEQFF.

This rearrangement joins TRBV4-2 to TRBJ2-7; TRBD1 is a possible D gene (5 bases). CDR3 length equals 16 residues. Germline V gene lookup returns CDR1 LGHNA and CDR2 YNFKEQ. V lost 1 base to trimming and J lost 6 bases, with 19 bases between them. The CDR3 DNA reads TGTGCCAGCAGCCAAGTCGCACAGGCTTTGGTTGTCGAGCAGTACTTC. Its translation is CASSQVAQALVVEQYF.

The chain combines TRBV24-1 with TRBJ2-2, with D unclear. The length of the CDR3 is 15 residues. Germline lookup yields CDR1 KGHDR and CDR2 SFDVKD. V was shortened by 6 bases and J by 3 bases, with 13 bases between the two germline ends. CDR3 nucleotides: TGTGCCACCAGTAACAGCAAATATTACACCGGGGAGCTGTTTTTT. Translated, it gives CATSNSKYYTGELFF.

This clone was counted between two and nine times. J is TRBJ1-2 and V is TRBV7-2, with 12 bases identical to TRBD1. Trimming at V came to 8 bases and at J to 4 bases, leaving 11 bases not matched to a gene. The CDR3 runs 16 residues. CDR1 and CDR2 from the germline V gene are SGHTA and FQGNSA. DNA for the CDR3: TGTGCCAGCTACGGGACAGGGGGCCCAAACCCCTATGGCTACACCTTC. This encodes CASYGTGGPNPYGYTF.

J is TRBJ2-2 and V is TRBV4-1; 8 bases are shared with TRBD2. The J segment lost 6 bases and the V segment lost 0 bases, leaving 15 bases of the junction unmatched. CDR1 and CDR2 (germline): MGHRA, YSYEKL. CDR3 size: 19 residues. The CDR3 is CASSQDGGAGVPAAGELFF. The CDR3 DNA is TGCGCCAGCAGCCAAGATGGCGGAGCGGGGGTACCGGCCGCCGGGGAGCTGTTTTTT.

The V gene is TRBV19, the J gene TRBJ2-7; possible D gene TRBD1, 6 bases. This CDR3 is built from 13 residues. Germline V gives CDR1 LNHDA, CDR2 SQIVND (reference sequence). Trimming took 7 bases from V and 4 from J, leaving 14 bases between them. CDR3 sequence reads: CASNQGPLYEQYF. CDR3 DNA: TGTGCCAGTAATCAGGGGCCCCTTTACGAGCAGTACTTC.

The chain uses TRBV6-5 and TRBJ2-3, with TRBD2 matching 11 bases. CDR3 size: 14 residues. Germline lookup yields CDR1 MNHEY and CDR2 SVGAGI. V lost 10 bases and J lost 2; bases outside the gene matches: 5. CDR3 DNA: TGTGCCACCCTGACTAGCGGGGACACAGATACGCAGTATTTT. This encodes CATLTSGDTDTQYF.

The chain employs TRBV11-2 and TRBJ1-1, with D perhaps TRBD1 (5 bases). CDR1 and CDR2 (germline): SGHAT, FQNNGV. Deletions cut 5 bases from V and 7 bases from J, with 11 bases between. The CDR3 runs to 12 residues. DNA for the CDR3: TGTGCCAGCAGCCCCGACAGAGGTGAAGCTTTCTTT. The encoded protein is CASSPDRGEAFF.

The gene calls are TRBV27 and TRBJ2-3; 10 bases agree with TRBD2. Germline trimming cut 2 bases from V and 4 bases from J; bases unmatched to any gene: 9. CDR1 MNHEY and CDR2 SMNVEV come from the germline V gene (reference sequence). This CDR3 is 17 amino acids long. CDR3 sequence reads: CASSLPRLAGAPDTQYF. The CDR3 nucleotides read TGTGCCAGCAGTTTACCCCGGCTAGCGGGGGCCCCAGATACGCAGTATTTT.

The chain employs TRBV28 and TRBJ1-1, with 9 bases aligning to TRBD1. The length of the CDR3 is 16 residues. Germline values: CDR1 MDHEN, CDR2 SYDVKM. Unmatched junction bases numbered 12, after V lost 5 bases and J lost 5 bases. The CDR3 region is CASSPTPGQGRTEAFF. The CDR3 nucleotides read TGTGCCAGCAGTCCGACTCCGGGACAGGGCCGGACTGAAGCTTTCTTT.

V and J are TRBV29-1 and TRBJ1-4; D ambiguous. V lost 7 bases, J lost 8 bases, and 17 bases lay in between. The CDR3 extends over 13 amino acids. Germline V gene sequence: CDR1 SQVTM, CDR2 ANQGSEA. This CDR3 reads CSAVRAPGEKLFF. The CDR3 DNA follows: TGCAGCGCCGTGAGGGCCCCGGGAGAAAAACTGTTTTTT.

The chain combines TRBV9 with TRBJ2-2; 10 nucleotides line up with TRBD1. The CDR3 loop spans 16 amino acids. The germline V gene has CDR1 SGDLS and CDR2 YYNGEE. Unmatched junction bases numbered 6, after V lost 3 bases and J lost 4 bases. CDR3: CASSARGQGTTGELFF. The CDR3 nucleotides are TGTGCCAGCAGCGCCCGGGGACAGGGGACCACCGGGGAGCTGTTTTTT.

V and J are TRBV3-1 (or the pseudogene TRBV3-2) and TRBJ2-7; 10 bases agree with TRBD1. CDR3 size: 15 residues. Germline V gene sequence: CDR1 LGHDT, CDR2 YNNKEL (reference sequence). With 5 bases clipped from V and 5 bases from J, the junction kept 9 bases outside the gene matches. This chain's CDR3 is CASSFTGTGANEQYF. CDR3 DNA sequence: TGTGCCAGCAGCTTTACCGGGACAGGGGCAAACGAGCAGTACTTC.

The genes are TRBV7-2 and TRBJ2-1; possibly TRBD1 for D (5 bases). The germline V gene has CDR1 SGHTA and CDR2 FQGNSA. Trimming shortened V by 5 bases and J by 10 bases, and 15 bases separated the two germline ends. This CDR3 is built from 13 residues. The CDR3 DNA reads as TGTGCCAGCAGCGTCATCAGGGTAGGGGAGCAGTTCTTC. Its translation is CASSVIRVGEQFF.

The rearrangement uses TRBV2 and TRBJ2-7, with unresolved D. CDR1 SNHLY and CDR2 FYNNEI come from the germline V gene. The CDR3 covers 16 residues. V was trimmed by 5 bases and J by 1 base, leaving 18 bases between them. CDR3 nucleotides: TGTGCCAGCAGTATACAACTTAGTCTCGGGTCCTACGAGCAGTACTTC. It translates to CASSIQLSLGSYEQYF.